These T cell receptor beta chains were read from a single sample in a study of T-cell reconstitution after alpha-beta-depleted transplantation in children. Using its own MiXCR run on the PCR reads, TCRdb lists one record per CDR3 protein. The sample lists about 830,000 distinct CDR3 sequences; 15% to 20% were seen once. The sequencing used PBMCs, mostly from graft donor cells, collected 360 days after TCRalphabeta/CD19-depleted stem cell transplant. These receptors all come from a male patient aged 10 to 17 who had a stem cell transplant for acute lymphoblastic leukemia, so the T cells may come from the graft donor. The CDR3 runs from the conserved cysteine through the conserved F or W. Fields, in order: CDR3 length, V gene, CDR3 protein.

CDR3 length: 18
V gene: TRBV7-2
CDR3 protein: CASSLAPEGRVLSYEQYF

CDR3 length: 15
V gene: TRBV5-1
CDR3 protein: CASSFGGQPTDTQYF

CDR3 length: 15
V gene: TRBV27
CDR3 protein: CASSFGSWAADTQYF

CDR3 length: 13
V gene: TRBV20-1
CDR3 protein: CSANQAGRGGYTF

CDR3 length: 19
V gene: TRBV11-1
CDR3 protein: CASSPRTSGYSSSYNEQFF

CDR3 length: 15
V gene: TRBV7-2
CDR3 protein: CASSLVFPGTDTQYF

CDR3 length: 14
V gene: TRBV3-1
CDR3 protein: CASSQDQSYYEQYF

CDR3 length: 14
V gene: TRBV27
CDR3 protein: CASSSRVYNQPQHF

CDR3 length: 12
V gene: TRBV20-1
CDR3 protein: CSATGARIGYTF

CDR3 length: 15
V gene: TRBV7-6
CDR3 protein: CASSLNSVLIDTQYF

CDR3 length: 15
V gene: TRBV7-8
CDR3 protein: CASSSQGESNYGYTF

CDR3 length: 14
V gene: TRBV5-1
CDR3 protein: CASRRTGGIYGYTF

CDR3 length: 15
V gene: TRBV19
CDR3 protein: CASSIDRDGAYEQYF